The rows below give T cell receptor beta chains drawn from one sample of a study of T cells after posttransplantation cyclophosphamide. Sequencing was performed with immunoSEQ multiplex PCR; in TCRdb, only in-frame clones are kept and a portion is missing. The table has 45,000 or so clones, roughly 92% seen once. Sequencing used PBMCs. The origin of the receptors is a woman in her forties or fifties in good health and a related stem cell transplant donor. Each CDR3 is given with its conserved first and last residue. The order of the fields is V gene, CDR3 protein.

TRBV29-1	CSVEAGGVGETQYF
TRBV5-1	CASGPAGSYEQYF
TRBV6-1	CASSEQGGGEQYF
TRBV9	CASSPGFTDTQYF
TRBV15	CATSTLAGADTGELFF
TRBV7-9	CASSLAEWYQPQHF
TRBV25-1	CASTYTGELFF
TRBV4-1	CASSQGMPGQGISAIYF
TRBV7-9	CASSLKGGQGNTEAFF
TRBV7-9	CASSLEWQVEGYTF
TRBV5-4	CASSLASESQYF
TRBV6-5	CASRRVGGNTEAFF
TRBV18	CASPLKGGPSDTQYF
TRBV7-3	CASSPNGEMNTEAFF
TRBV7-8	CASSLEANYEQYF
TRBV25-1	CASSESFGRGETQYF
TRBV5-6	CASSLGQGSTDTQYF
TRBV19	CASSPQGIGDYGYTF
TRBV15	CATSLGGADSSPLHF
TRBV6-1	CASRPRDRADTQYF
TRBV5-6	CASSSGQNYGYTF
TRBV7-6	CASSLDQAGEQYF
TRBV7-3	CASSFLNLGQTNQPQHF
TRBV19	CAGAVSGANVLTF
TRBV7-3	CASSPSRGGNEQFF
TRBV5-1	CASHGVVSYEQYF